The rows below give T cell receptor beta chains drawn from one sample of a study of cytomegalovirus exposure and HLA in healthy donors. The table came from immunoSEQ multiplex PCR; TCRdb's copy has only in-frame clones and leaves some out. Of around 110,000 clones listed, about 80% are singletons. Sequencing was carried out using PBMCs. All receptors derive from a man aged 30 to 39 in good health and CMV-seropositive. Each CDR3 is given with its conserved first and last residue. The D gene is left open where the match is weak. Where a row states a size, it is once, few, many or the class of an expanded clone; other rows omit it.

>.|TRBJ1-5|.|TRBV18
CASSPTGLSNQSQHF
TGTGCCAGCTCACCTACTGGCCTTAGCAATCAGTCCCAGCATTTT
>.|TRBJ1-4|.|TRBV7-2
CASSPHSTTNEKLFF
TGTGCCAGCAGTCCCCACAGCACAACTAATGAAAAACTGTTTTTT
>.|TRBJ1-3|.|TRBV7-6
CASSLVIREASGNTIYF
TGTGCCAGCAGCTTAGTGATTAGGGAGGCCTCTGGAAACACCATATATTTT
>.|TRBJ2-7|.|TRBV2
CASSAGNSYEQYF
TGTGCCAGCTCTGCAGGGAACTCCTACGAGCAGTACTTC
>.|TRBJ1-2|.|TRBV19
CASNEGYYGYTF
TGTGCCAGTAACGAGGGTTACTATGGCTACACCTTC
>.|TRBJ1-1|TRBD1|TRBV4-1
CASSHVPGQGHTEAFF
TGCGCCAGCAGCCATGTACCCGGACAGGGTCACACTGAAGCTTTCTTT
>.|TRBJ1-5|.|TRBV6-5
CASSPLEGPQHF
TGTGCCAGCAGCCCGTTGGAGGGGCCCCAGCATTTT
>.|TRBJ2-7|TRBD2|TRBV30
CAWSVGIAGDEQYF
TGTGCCTGGAGTGTAGGGATAGCGGGAGACGAGCAGTACTTC
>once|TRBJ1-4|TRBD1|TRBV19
CASSIGGGTGDEKLFF
TGTGCCAGTAGTATTGGGGGGGGGACAGGAGATGAAAAACTGTTTTTT
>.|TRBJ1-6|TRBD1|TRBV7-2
CASKPGQQNSPLHF
TGTGCCAGCAAACCGGGACAGCAGAATTCACCCCTCCACTTT
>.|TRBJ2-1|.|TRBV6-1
CAAEGGRGRNEQFF
TGTGCCGCAGAGGGGGGGCGAGGGAGGAATGAGCAGTTCTTC
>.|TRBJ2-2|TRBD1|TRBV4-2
CASSQGRGRPGELFF
TGTGCCAGCAGCCAAGGCAGGGGGCGTCCCGGGGAGCTGTTTTTT
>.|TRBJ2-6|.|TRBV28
CASGGNGANVLTF
TGTGCCAGTGGGGGGAACGGGGCCAACGTCCTGACTTTC
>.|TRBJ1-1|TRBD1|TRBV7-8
CASSTRGRNEAFF
TGTGCCAGCAGCACCAGGGGGCGAAATGAAGCTTTCTTT
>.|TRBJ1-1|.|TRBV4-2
CASSQDFNRMNTEAFF
TGTGCCAGCAGCCAAGATTTTAACAGAATGAACACTGAAGCTTTCTTT
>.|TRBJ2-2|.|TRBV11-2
CASSLVRAEGTGELFF
TGTGCCAGCAGCTTAGTCAGGGCGGAGGGAACCGGGGAGCTGTTTTTT
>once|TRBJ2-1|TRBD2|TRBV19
CASSISGRVNEQFF
TGTGCCAGTAGTATTAGCGGGAGGGTAAATGAGCAGTTCTTC
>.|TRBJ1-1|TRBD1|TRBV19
CATGQGMDTEAFF
TGTGCCACAGGACAGGGGATGGACACTGAAGCTTTCTTT
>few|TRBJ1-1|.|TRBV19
CASSIRGNAEAFF
TGTGCCAGTAGTATAAGGGGCAACGCTGAAGCTTTCTTT
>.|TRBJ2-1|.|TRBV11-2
CASSRARGGVGYNEQFF
TGTGCCAGCAGCCGCGCTAGAGGAGGTGTCGGGTACAATGAGCAGTTCTTC
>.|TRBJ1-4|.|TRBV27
CASSLSRGHATNEKLFF
TGTGCCAGCAGTTTATCAAGAGGACACGCAACTAATGAAAAACTGTTTTTT
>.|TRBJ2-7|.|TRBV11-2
CASSETGLALYF
TGTGCCAGCAGCGAAACCGGACTCGCCCTGTACTTC
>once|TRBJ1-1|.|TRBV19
CASSILKGVKNTEAFF
TGTGCCAGTAGTATTCTGAAGGGAGTTAAGAACACTGAAGCTTTCTTT
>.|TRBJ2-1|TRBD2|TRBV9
CASSAQAGNSYNEQFF
TGTGCCAGCAGCGCCCAAGCGGGGAACTCCTACAATGAGCAGTTCTTC
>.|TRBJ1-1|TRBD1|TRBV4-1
CASSQFGQGNTEAFF
TGCGCCAGCAGCCAATTTGGACAGGGAAACACTGAAGCTTTCTTT
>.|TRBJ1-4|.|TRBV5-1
CASSKMPPGLGEKLFF
TGCGCCAGCAGCAAAATGCCCCCGGGATTGGGGGAAAAACTGTTTTTT
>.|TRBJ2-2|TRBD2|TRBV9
CASSVAGGYAGELFF
TGTGCCAGCAGCGTGGCGGGGGGGTATGCCGGGGAGCTGTTTTTT